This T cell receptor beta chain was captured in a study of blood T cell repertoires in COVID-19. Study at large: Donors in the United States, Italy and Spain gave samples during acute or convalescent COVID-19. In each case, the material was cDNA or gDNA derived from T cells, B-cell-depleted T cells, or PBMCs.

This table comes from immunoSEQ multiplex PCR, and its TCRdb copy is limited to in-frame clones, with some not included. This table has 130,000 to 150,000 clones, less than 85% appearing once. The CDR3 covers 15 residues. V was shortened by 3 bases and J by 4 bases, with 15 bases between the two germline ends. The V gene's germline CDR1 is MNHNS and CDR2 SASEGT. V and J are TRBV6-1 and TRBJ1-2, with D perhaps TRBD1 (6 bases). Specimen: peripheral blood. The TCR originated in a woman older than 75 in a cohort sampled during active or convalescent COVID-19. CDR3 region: CASSETPRGTYGYTF. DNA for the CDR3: TGTGCCAGCAGTGAGACCCCCAGGGGTACCTATGGCTACACCTTC.